This entry is about one T cell receptor beta chain. The target antigen is unknown. Sample-barcoded 5' priming and a J-beta primer mix drove a second PCR of roughly 7 to 11 cycles. Template switching added a 12-random-nucleotide identifier to every cDNA molecule. TCRdb redid the calling of the 5' RACE reads with MiXCR, one entry per CDR3 protein. The table includes about 1.7 million distinct CDR3 sequences, roughly 27% detected once. This specimen belongs to a study of blood T cells in healthy people across ages. The overall study: T cells yielded about one barcoded beta molecule per two cells through template switching. Findings of the study overall: Whereas aged donors had fewer naive CD4+ cells, long-lived donors had more of them and higher diversity. Estimated diversity that came from one million T cells was considered an underestimate.

This clonotype was sampled from a woman aged 30 to 39 in good health. Material: blood.

CDR3 nucleotide sequence: TGCAGTGCTAGAGATCACAGGGGAGGGCCAGATACGCAGTATTTT. Protein product: CSARDHRGGPDTQYF. This sequence joins TRBV20-1 and TRBJ2-3, with D perhaps assigned TRBD1 or TRBD2 (7 bases each). V lost 0 bases to trimming and J lost 4 bases, with 14 bases between them. The CDR3 sequence is 15 residues long. Germline V CDR1 and CDR2: DFQATT, SNEGSKA (reference sequence).